The 20 T cell receptor beta chains in this list originate from one sample, sequenced in a study of T cells in narcolepsy. Clones were read by immunoSEQ multiplex PCR, and TCRdb kept only the in-frame ones, dropping some. The repertoire holds around 31,000 clones, with roughly four fifths as singletons. The source material was CD45RA- memory CD4+ T cells from PBMCs. These TCRs come from a human donor with narcolepsy.

In DNA form, the CDR3 reads TGTGCCAGCAGCCCGCGACTAGCGGGGACCACAGATACGCAGTATTTT. This translates into CASSPRLAGTTDTQYF. The J gene is TRBJ2-3, the V gene TRBV9, with 11 bases that match TRBD2. The J segment lost 2 bases and the V segment lost 4 bases, leaving 6 bases of the junction unmatched. Germline CDR1 SGDLS, CDR2 YYNGEE. This CDR3 has 16 residues.

The chain couples TRBV2 to TRBJ2-5; D is unclear. The V gene lost 6 bases and the J gene lost 4 bases, with 9 bases spanning the gap. The CDR3 extends over 12 amino acids. Per germline, CDR1 SNHLY and CDR2 FYNNEI. The CDR3 DNA sequence: TGTGCCAGCAGGGAGAACCGAGAGACCCAGTACTTC. As protein: CASRENRETQYF.

Points on this clone: At one end, the junction sequence differs from germline, possibly due to a read error. The V gene is TRBV2, the J gene TRBJ2-2, with D perhaps matching TRBD1 or TRBD2 (5 bases each). This CDR3 has 16 amino acids. Germline loops: CDR1 SNHLY, CDR2 FYNNEI. CDR3: CATSFLVGRGTGELFF. CDR3 sequence (DNA): TGTGCCACCAGTTTCCTCGTGGGACGGGGAACCGGGGAGCTGTTTTTT.

The gene calls are TRBV6-1 and TRBJ2-2; D is perhaps TRBD1 (6 bases). Germline V lookup: CDR1 MNHNS, CDR2 SASEGT. The CDR3 runs to 13 residues. Trimming stripped 7 bases from V and 5 bases from J, with 11 bases between. CDR3 region: CASTRGPTGELFF. CDR3 sequence (DNA): TGTGCCAGCACCAGGGGACCAACCGGGGAGCTGTTTTTT.

This chain joins TRBV27 and TRBJ2-7, with D possibly matching TRBD2 (5 bases). Germline CDR1 reads MNHEY; CDR2 reads SMNVEV (reference sequence). The CDR3 sequence is 13 residues long. Trimming took off 8 bases at V and 2 bases at J, with 13 bases between the two ends. CDR3 in amino acids: CASLGGLPYEQYF. In DNA form, the CDR3 reads TGTGCCAGCCTAGGAGGTTTACCCTACGAGCAGTACTTC.

This chain links TRBV7-2 with TRBJ2-7, with D perhaps being TRBD1 or TRBD2 (6 bases each). There are 15 residues in the CDR3. Trimming removed 0 bases from V and 6 bases from J, with 15 bases in between. Germline V gene lookup returns CDR1 SGHTA and CDR2 FQGNSA. CDR3 protein: CASSLAKAKGGEQYF. The CDR3 nucleotides read TGTGCCAGCAGCTTAGCGAAGGCCAAGGGGGGCGAGCAGTACTTC.

The rearrangement joins TRBV18 to TRBJ2-7; tentative D call: TRBD1 (6 bases). The ends were cut back, 2 bases at V and 7 bases at J, with 21 bases in the middle. CDR3 length equals 16 residues. From germline, CDR1 is KGHSH and CDR2 LQKENI. The CDR3 sequence is CASSPRTEAGSSEQYF. Here the CDR3 DNA reads TGTGCCAGCTCACCAAGGACAGAGGCGGGCAGTTCGGAGCAGTACTTC.

In this sample, this clone turned up a few times. The J gene is TRBJ2-3, the V gene TRBV6-5; 7 bases agree with TRBD1. J was trimmed by 1 base and V by 0 bases; bases with no gene match: 1. Germline V gene lookup returns CDR1 MNHEY and CDR2 SVGAGI. The CDR3 extends over 15 amino acids. CDR3 coding DNA: TGTGCCAGCAGTTACTCGCAGGGGGGCACAGATACGCAGTATTTT. It specifies CASSYSQGGTDTQYF.

The chain employs TRBV5-1 and TRBJ1-1; D remains unclear. V lost 2 bases to trimming and J lost 3 bases, with 11 bases between them. This CDR3 region has 14 residues. Germline V CDR1 and CDR2: SGHRS, YFSETQ. The CDR3 DNA reads TGCGCCAGCAGCTTTGGCAGGTCCGACACTGAAGCTTTCTTT. It translates to CASSFGRSDTEAFF.

This chain uses TRBV2 with TRBJ2-6, with 9 bases that match TRBD1. This CDR3 has 17 amino acids. The V and J ends lost 6 bases and 0 bases, in that order; junction bases with no gene match: 6. Germline V gene sequence: CDR1 SNHLY, CDR2 FYNNEI. The CDR3 is CASRQGARSSGANVLTF. The DNA of the CDR3 is TGTGCCAGCAGACAGGGGGCGAGGTCCTCTGGGGCCAACGTCCTGACTTTC.

The chain links TRBV5-1 to TRBJ1-2, with no clear D. With 0 bases removed from V and 0 bases from J, the gap between germline ends came to 6 bases. The V gene's germline CDR1 is SGHRS and CDR2 YFSETQ. CDR3 length: 14 amino acids. This CDR3 reads CASSLGSSNYGYTF. The CDR3 DNA sequence: TGCGCCAGCAGCTTGGGCAGTTCTAACTATGGCTACACCTTC.

This clone was detected a few times. Other DNA sequences within the sample encode an identical CDR3. CDR3 sequence: CASSQDGQGGEQYF. The CDR3 DNA sequence: TGTGCCAGCAGCCAAGACGGACAGGGAGGAGAGCAGTACTTC. V gene TRBV14 combines with J gene TRBJ2-7; 8 bases are shared with TRBD1. CDR1 SGHDN and CDR2 FVKESK come from the germline V gene. The junction had 5 bases not matched to a gene; V was cut back by 0 bases and J by 7 bases. There are 14 residues in the CDR3.

V gene TRBV15 combines with J gene TRBJ2-1; D unclear. CDR3 size: 17 residues. Trimming left V 0 bases short and J 2 bases short, with 14 bases between. CDR1 is LNHNV, CDR2 YYDKDF, per germline (reference sequence). Here the CDR3 reads CATSREGTWNTYNEQFF. DNA for the CDR3: TGTGCCACCAGCAGAGAGGGCACCTGGAATACCTACAATGAGCAGTTCTTC.

The V gene is TRBV11-2, the J gene TRBJ2-2, with 9 bases aligning to TRBD1. The CDR3 length is 15 residues. CDR1 SGHAT and CDR2 FQNNGV come from the germline V gene. V gave up 3 bases and J gave up 3 bases; unmatched junction bases: 2. The CDR3 is CASSFDRGDTGELFF. CDR3 DNA: TGTGCCAGCAGCTTTGACAGGGGGGACACCGGGGAGCTGTTTTTT. Looking up the rest from reference TRBV11-2 and TRBJ2-2 gives the full variable domain: EAGVAQSPRYKIIEKRQSVAFWCNPISGHATLYWYQQILGQGPKLLIQFQNNGVVDDSQLPKDRFSAERLKGVDSTLKIQPAKLEDSAVYLCASSFDRGDTGELFFGEGSRLTVL.

The chain employs TRBV6-4 and TRBJ1-4; 9 bases align to TRBD1. This CDR3 spans 15 amino acids. The germline V gene encodes CDR1 MRHNA and CDR2 SNTAGT. Trimming took 6 bases from V and 3 from J; bases not matched to a gene: 5. Written as DNA, the CDR3 is TGTGCCAGCAGACCACAGGGGGCCCCTAATGAAAAACTGTTTTTT. Translating it yields CASRPQGAPNEKLFF.

The chain uses TRBV19 and TRBJ1-2, with 7 positions matching TRBD1. The CDR3 is 14 amino acids. Per germline, CDR1 LNHDA and CDR2 SQIVND (reference sequence). The V and J ends lost 2 bases and 3 bases, in that order; junction bases with no gene match: 3. CDR3 region: CASSITGDHYGYTF. In nucleotides, the CDR3 is TGTGCCAGTAGTATAACAGGGGATCACTATGGCTACACCTTC. The full variable domain, completed using reference TRBV19 and TRBJ1-2, is DGGITQSPKYLFRKEGQNVTLSCEQNLNHDAMYWYRQDPGQGLRLIYYSQIVNDFQKGDIAEGYSVSREKKESFPLTVTSAQKNPTAFYLCASSITGDHYGYTFGSGTRLTVV.

V usage is TRBV6-5 and J usage is TRBJ1-4; 8 bases agree with TRBD1. Germline V lookup: CDR1 MNHEY, CDR2 SVGAGI. The CDR3 is 15 residues long. Unmatched junction bases numbered 9, after V lost 5 bases and J lost 7 bases. In DNA form, the CDR3 reads TGTGCCAGCAGTCAGCTACAGGGGGGGGGTGAAAAACTGTTTTTT. Its translation is CASSQLQGGGEKLFF.

The CDR3 spells CASTFWDAQGGGYGYTF. As DNA, the CDR3 is TGTGCCAGTACGTTCTGGGACGCACAAGGGGGCGGCTATGGCTACACCTTC. J is TRBJ1-2 and V is TRBV19; 7 bases agree with TRBD1. The germline V gene encodes CDR1 LNHDA and CDR2 SQIVND (reference sequence). The CDR3 totals 17 residues. The V and J ends lost 7 bases and 4 bases, in that order; junction bases with no gene match: 18.

This rearrangement joins TRBV7-9 to TRBJ2-7, with D possibly being TRBD2 (5 bases). The length of the CDR3 is 13 residues. Per the germline V gene, CDR1 is SEHNR and CDR2 is FQNEAQ (reference sequence). V was clipped by 0 bases and J by 7 bases, with 10 bases between them. CDR3 in amino acids: CASSLAATGEQYF. CDR3 nucleotides: TGTGCCAGCAGCTTAGCTGCTACGGGGGAGCAGTACTTC. Based on the CDR3 plus reference TRBV7-9 and TRBJ2-7, the full variable domain is DTGVSQNPRHKITKRGQNVTFRCDPISEHNRLYWYRQTLGQGPEFLTYFQNEAQLEKSRLLSDRFSAERPKGSFSTLEIQRTEQGDSAMYLCASSLAATGEQYFGPGTRLTVT.

The chain combines TRBV7-9 with TRBJ1-2; TRBD1 might be the D (5 bases). The V and J ends lost 1 base and 6 bases respectively, with 15 bases between them. CDR3 length: 15 amino acids. Germline loops: CDR1 SEHNR, CDR2 FQNEAQ (reference sequence). CDR3 in DNA: TGTGCCAGCAGCTTAGTCTCTGGGACTTCAGATGGCTACACCTTC. Amino acids: CASSLVSGTSDGYTF.